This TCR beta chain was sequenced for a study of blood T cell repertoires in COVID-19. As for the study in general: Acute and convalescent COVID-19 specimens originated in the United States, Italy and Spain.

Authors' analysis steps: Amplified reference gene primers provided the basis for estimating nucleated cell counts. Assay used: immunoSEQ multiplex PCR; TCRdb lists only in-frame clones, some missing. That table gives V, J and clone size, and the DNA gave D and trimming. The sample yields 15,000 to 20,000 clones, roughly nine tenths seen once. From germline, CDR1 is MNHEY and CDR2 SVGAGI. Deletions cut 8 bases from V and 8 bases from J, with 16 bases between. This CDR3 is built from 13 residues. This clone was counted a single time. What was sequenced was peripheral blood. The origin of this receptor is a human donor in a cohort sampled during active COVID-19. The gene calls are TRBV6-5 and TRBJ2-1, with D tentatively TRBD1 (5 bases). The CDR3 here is CASYRIMGHEQFF. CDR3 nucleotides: TGTGCCAGCTACCGGATCATGGGGCATGAGCAGTTCTTC.